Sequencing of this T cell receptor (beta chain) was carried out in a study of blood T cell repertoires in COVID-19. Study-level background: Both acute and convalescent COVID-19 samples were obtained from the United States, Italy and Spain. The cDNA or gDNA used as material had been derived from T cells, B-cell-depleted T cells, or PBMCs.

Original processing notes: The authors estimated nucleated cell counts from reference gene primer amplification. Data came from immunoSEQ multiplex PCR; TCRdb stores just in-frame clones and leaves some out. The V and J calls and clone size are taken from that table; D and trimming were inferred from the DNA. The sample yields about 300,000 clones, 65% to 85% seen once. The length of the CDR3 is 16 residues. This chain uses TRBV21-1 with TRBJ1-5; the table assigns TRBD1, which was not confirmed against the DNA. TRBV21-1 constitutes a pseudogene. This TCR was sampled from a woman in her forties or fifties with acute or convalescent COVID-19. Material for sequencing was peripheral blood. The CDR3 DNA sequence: TGTGCCAATATATCCCCCCGAGACAGGGGATCGCAGCCCCAGCATTTT. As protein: CANISPRDRGSQPQHF.